This T cell receptor (beta chain) comes out of a study of blood T cell repertoires in COVID-19 (TCRdb year 2020). A note on the overall study: Samples from collaborators originated in the United States, Italy and Spain and spanned both the acute and convalescent phases of COVID-19. The repertoires were released in a freely available public database intended as a resource for research on the immune response to SARS-CoV-2. Samples came from the ongoing ImmuneRACE study (first 160 participants) plus 1,254 subjects from 6 global collaborators. Sample metadata almost always included a de-identified subject ID, COVID-19 status, age in years and sex. Deeply sampled blood TCRbeta repertoires from subjects exposed to, actively infected with, or recovered from COVID-19 were included in the dataset. Where available, HLA class I and class II types were obtained from metadata supplied by the sample provider rather than from assay-based typing. The material from the prospective study consisted of cDNA or gDNA derived from T cells, B-cell-depleted T cells, or PBMCs.

Beyond this particular receptor, the publication reports: How much clinical and demographic metadata was included differed by source and by participant, and the metadata was provided uncurated.

The CDR3 sequence holds 15 residues, the cysteine and phenylalanine included. Kept here is only the CDR3 DNA, which spans 45 bases and is read in frame from base 1. The germline V and J ends show losses of 5 bases and 7 bases respectively, and no gene match explains 9 bases of the junction. The germline V gene provides CDR1 SGHAT and CDR2 FQNNGV. One collaborating source in Seattle enrolled patients during active infection and followed them longitudinally through the course of disease. Collaborating institutions collected whole blood in K2EDTA tubes following their own protocols. Collaborator samples were shipped for TCRbeta analysis as frozen whole blood, isolated PBMCs, or DNA extracted from either sample type. The count of this clone is one. There is no known antigen for this receptor. Per-nucleotide qualities are absent, and no much larger clonotype sits a single base away. The immunoSEQ Assay, a bias-controlled multiplex PCR, was used to amplify TCRbeta CDR3 regions from genomic DNA. The authors' pipeline ran thus. The number of nucleated cells in each sample was estimated by amplification of reference gene primers within the assay. To quantify the absolute abundance of each unique TCRbeta CDR3 rearrangement, sequence reads were collapsed and filtered. Productive Simpson clonality was computed per sample as the square root of Simpson's diversity index over productive rearrangements. The table was pulled from immuneACCESS by TCRdb, which kept in-frame rearrangements only. Such tables lose some clones; where checked, under half of the loss comes from unresolved V genes, and the rest has no known cause. V and J calls plus clone size are reproduced from that table; the DNA served to infer D and trimming. For this sample there are around 60,000 clones; over 60% appear just once. The ten biggest clones cover approximately 20% of the sample.

The rearrangement joined TRBV11-2 to TRBJ2-1; 9 of the junction bases match TRBD1. The receptor was isolated from a man aged 25 to 45 with COVID-19, enrolled during active disease. Sequencing was carried out using peripheral blood. The CDR3 sequence is CASSTIGQGRNEQFF. In nucleotide form, the sequence is TGTGCCAGCAGCACTATAGGACAGGGGAGGAATGAGCAGTTCTTC.